The 21 T cell receptor beta chains in this list originate from one sample, sequenced in a study of blood T cell repertoires in COVID-19. Here immunoSEQ multiplex PCR was the method, and the copy in TCRdb shows in-frame clones only, minus some. The table shows about 430,000 clones, with around nine tenths occurring only once. Sequencing was carried out using PBMCs or T cells enriched from blood (not recorded which). These receptors originate from a woman between 18 and 29 years old who had been exposed to COVID-19.

The gene calls are TRBV2 and TRBJ1-5, with 7 bases identical to TRBD1. CDR3 length: 15 amino acids. CDR1 is SNHLY, CDR2 FYNNEI, per germline. Trimming removed 7 bases from V and 3 bases from J; junction bases left unmatched: 9. The CDR3 region is CASKRQGTSNQPQHF. The CDR3 nucleotides are TGTGCCAGCAAGAGACAGGGAACATCCAATCAGCCCCAGCATTTT.

This rearrangement joins TRBV28 to TRBJ1-2, with D hard to call. The V and J ends lost 5 bases and 6 bases respectively, with 10 bases between them. The CDR3 runs to 12 residues. CDR1 MDHEN and CDR2 SYDVKM come from the germline V gene. CDR3 sequence: CASSITFNGYTF. The CDR3 bases are TGTGCCAGCAGTATAACATTTAATGGCTACACCTTC.

The V and J genes are TRBV7-8 and TRBJ2-1, with 9 bases that match TRBD2. Trimming took 1 base from V and 15 from J; bases not matched to a gene: 19. CDR3 length equals 17 residues. The germline gives CDR1 SGHVS, CDR2 FQNEAQ. CDR3 bases: TGTGCCAGCAGCTTAGACCCGAGCGGGGGGACGACCTCCGGCGTGTTCTTC. Amino acids: CASSLDPSGGTTSGVFF.

CDR3 DNA: TGTGCCAGCAGGGGCACAGGGGAGAGACCGTACAATGAGCAGTTCTTC. This translates into CASRGTGERPYNEQFF. The rearrangement uses TRBV28 and TRBJ2-1; 7 bases are shared with TRBD1. The ends lost 6 bases at V and 4 bases at J; junction bases unmatched: 12. This CDR3 is built from 16 residues. CDR1 MDHEN and CDR2 SYDVKM come from the germline V gene.

J is TRBJ2-1 and V is TRBV24-1, with 13 bases identical to TRBD2. V shed 1 base, J shed 4 bases, and the junction held 3 bases outside the gene matches. The CDR3 extends over 17 amino acids. Germline V lookup: CDR1 KGHDR, CDR2 SFDVKD. For the CDR3, the DNA is TGTGCCACCAGTGATTTTGGGACTAGCGGGGCATACAATGAGCAGTTCTTC. This sequence encodes CATSDFGTSGAYNEQFF.

The chain carries TRBV4-2 and TRBJ1-4; 8 bases fit TRBD1. V was pared by 1 base and J by 0 bases, with 7 bases of the junction left unmatched. Germline V gene sequence: CDR1 LGHNA, CDR2 YNFKEQ. This CDR3 is 18 amino acids long. The DNA of the CDR3 is TGTGCCAGCAGCCAAGGGCCCCCGGACAGGGCAACTAATGAAAAACTGTTTTTT. Translation: CASSQGPPDRATNEKLFF.

V gene TRBV9 combines with J gene TRBJ1-2; D might be TRBD1 (5 bases). This CDR3 is built from 15 residues. Germline assignment: CDR1 SGDLS and CDR2 YYNGEE. V lost 4 bases, J lost 4 bases, and 17 bases lay in between. CDR3 in DNA: TGTGCCAGCAGCCCAAGTGTCGACAGCACCTATGGCTACACCTTC. It translates to CASSPSVDSTYGYTF.

The chain is built from TRBV14 and TRBJ2-3; D is possibly TRBD2 (6 bases). Trimming cost V 6 bases and J 5 bases, with 6 bases left between them. Germline lookup yields CDR1 SGHDN and CDR2 FVKESK. The CDR3 has 11 amino acids. CDR3 bases: TGTGCCAGCAGAGCGGGAGATACGCAGTATTTT. Its protein product is CASRAGDTQYF.

The chain joins TRBV28 to TRBJ2-5; tentatively, D is TRBD1 (5 bases). Trimming shortened V by 3 bases and J by 1 base, and 6 bases separated the two germline ends. The CDR3 is 13 residues long. In germline, CDR1 is MDHEN, CDR2 SYDVKM. The CDR3 protein is CASSLTAQETQYF. The CDR3 DNA reads as TGTGCCAGCAGTTTGACAGCCCAAGAGACCCAGTACTTC.

This clone was seen more than once but under ten times. V usage is TRBV5-1 and J usage is TRBJ1-4; D uncertain. CDR3 length equals 15 residues. Trimming removed 1 base at V and 3 bases at J, with 10 bases between. The germline CDR1 and CDR2 sequences are SGHRS and YFSETQ. CDR3 sequence (DNA): TGCGCCAGCAGCTTGTACAACGAGGCTAATGAAAAACTGTTTTTT. This codes for CASSLYNEANEKLFF.

The V gene is TRBV7-6, the J gene TRBJ2-1; 8 bases map to TRBD2. The J segment lost 6 bases and the V segment lost 2 bases, leaving 3 bases of the junction unmatched. Germline V gene lookup returns CDR1 SGHVS and CDR2 FNYEAQ. This CDR3 has 14 residues. The CDR3 loop reads CASSLIGGANEQFF. CDR3 bases: TGTGCCAGCAGCTTAATCGGGGGGGCCAATGAGCAGTTCTTC.

The rearrangement links TRBV21-1 to TRBJ1-4; the table's TRBD1 call for D was not verified on the DNA. TRBV21-1 corresponds to a pseudogene. This CDR3 region has 17 residues. The CDR3 nucleotides are TGTGCCAGCAGCATATACTACAGGGAAAAAGGGGCTGAAAAACTGTTTTTT. Its protein product is CASSIYYREKGAEKLFF.

The chain has TRBV7-2 and TRBJ2-2; a weak D match, TRBD2 (5 bases). V was cut by 1 base and J by 6 bases, with 9 bases left in between. The CDR3 is 14 residues long. Germline CDR1 is SGHTA and CDR2 is FQGNSA. For the CDR3, the DNA is TGTGCCAGCAGCTTAGGACTACTCCCCGGGGAGCTGTTTTTT. This codes for CASSLGLLPGELFF.

The V gene is TRBV30, the J gene TRBJ2-7; weak D call: TRBD2 (6 bases). Germline V gives CDR1 GTSNPN, CDR2 SVGIG (reference sequence). The CDR3 is 14 residues long. The V end lost 4 bases, the J end lost 0 bases, and 13 bases lay between the germline ends. CDR3 region: CAWNSGVSSYEQYF. The CDR3, as DNA: TGTGCCTGGAACTCGGGGGTGAGCTCCTACGAGCAGTACTTC.

The gene calls are TRBV9 and TRBJ1-2; D gene uncertain. The CDR3 sequence is 15 residues long. CDR1 is SGDLS, CDR2 YYNGEE, per germline. V lost 0 bases to trimming and J lost 2 bases, with 11 bases between them. The CDR3 DNA is TGTGCCAGCAGCGTAGGTGGGGAGCCCAACTATGGCTACACCTTC. Translation gives CASSVGGEPNYGYTF.

The chain links TRBV28 to TRBJ2-1; a possible D gene is TRBD1 (6 bases). Germline assignment: CDR1 MDHEN and CDR2 SYDVKM. With 5 bases removed from V and 1 base from J, the gap between germline ends came to 9 bases. This CDR3 is built from 14 residues. In DNA form, the CDR3 reads TGTGCCAGCAGTCGAGGACAGTCCTACAATGAGCAGTTCTTC. Amino acids: CASSRGQSYNEQFF.

The chain links TRBV3-1 (or the pseudogene TRBV3-2) to TRBJ2-7; perhaps TRBD1 as D (5 bases). Deletions cut 4 bases from V and 7 bases from J, with 14 bases between. The CDR3 has 13 residues. Germline V lookup: CDR1 LGHDT, CDR2 YNNKEL (reference sequence). CDR3 DNA sequence: TGTGCCAGCAGCCTTGGACAAGGGTTTGAGCAGTACTTC. Its protein product is CASSLGQGFEQYF.

J is TRBJ2-5 and V is TRBV4-2, with a weak D call TRBD2 (6 bases). The V gene lost 4 bases and the J gene lost 7 bases, with 13 bases spanning the gap. The length of the CDR3 is 13 residues. The germline V gene encodes CDR1 LGHNA and CDR2 YNFKEQ. CDR3: CASSPLGDWTQYF. CDR3 DNA sequence: TGTGCCAGCAGCCCACTCGGGGACTGGACCCAGTACTTC.

This chain connects TRBV7-6 to TRBJ2-2; 15 nucleotides line up with TRBD2. V lost 5 bases to trimming and J lost 1 base; unmatched junction nucleotides: 5. The germline V gene has CDR1 SGHVS and CDR2 FNYEAQ. This CDR3 spans 18 amino acids. The CDR3 DNA sequence: TGTGCCAGCAGCGAAGGACTAGCGGGAGGGCTGAACACCGGGGAGCTGTTTTTT. It is translated as CASSEGLAGGLNTGELFF.

Concerning this clone itself: This CDR3 is also generated by other DNA sequences in the sample. The chain carries TRBV5-1 and TRBJ1-1; 8 bases map to TRBD1. V lost 3 bases to trimming and J lost 5 bases; unmatched junction nucleotides: 9. Germline loops: CDR1 SGHRS, CDR2 YFSETQ. This CDR3 has 15 residues. This chain's CDR3 is CASSSNLGQGTEAFF. CDR3 DNA sequence: TGCGCCAGCAGCTCTAACCTCGGACAGGGAACTGAAGCTTTCTTT. The whole variable domain, filled in from reference TRBV5-1 and TRBJ1-1, reads KAGVTQTPRYLIKTRGQQVTLSCSPISGHRSVSWYQQTPGQGLQFLFEYFSETQRNKGNFPGRFSGRQFSNSRSEMNVSTLELGDSALYLCASSSNLGQGTEAFFGQGTRLTVV.

The chain carries TRBV4-1 and TRBJ2-1; D is perhaps TRBD1 (6 bases). Trimming cost V 3 bases and J 6 bases, with 12 bases left between them. Germline V lookup: CDR1 MGHRA, CDR2 YSYEKL. The CDR3 runs 14 residues. Here the CDR3 DNA reads TGCGCCAGCAGCCAGGAGCAGGGGAGCAATGAGCAGTTCTTC. Translation gives CASSQEQGSNEQFF.